This T cell receptor (beta chain) was profiled in a study of Graves' ophthalmopathy and Graves' hyperthyroidism. General observations from the study: Detected in blood as well were most expanded thyroid clonotypes with frequency above 0.001.

This clonotype was counted many times. Its specificity is unknown. The TCR beta CDR3 regions underwent amplification from RNA transcripts. The first round was an RT-PCR with HTBI primers, and the second round was a multiplex PCR. MiXCR, applied by TCRdb to the multiplex PCR reads, yields one record per CDR3 protein. Seen here are 220,000 or so distinct CDR3 sequences, under 25% observed once, and the top ten hold roughly 39%. Diagnosis used clinical symptoms, serum thyroxine, TRAb, thyroid ultrasound and orbital computed tomography. This TCR was recovered from a woman in her 50s with Graves' ophthalmopathy. The sample consisted of peripheral blood.

The CDR3: CASTAGGMAYEQYF. In DNA form, the CDR3 reads TGTGCCAGCACTGCTGGAGGAATGGCCTACGAGCAGTACTTC. The chain employs TRBV28 and TRBJ2-7, with a possible D match to TRBD2 (5 bases). In germline, CDR1 is MDHEN, CDR2 SYDVKM. The CDR3 totals 14 residues. V lost 7 bases, J lost 2 bases, and 15 bases lay in between.